This T cell receptor (beta chain) is from a study of cytomegalovirus exposure and HLA in healthy donors. General study points: Cytomegalovirus status was reportedly diagnosed by the classifier with high specificity and sensitivity.

In regard to this clone: What it binds is not known.

V shed 4 bases and J 6 bases; nucleotides not matched to a gene: 9. The germline gives CDR1 PRHDT, CDR2 FYEKMQ (reference sequence). The CDR3 is 14 amino acids. PCR amplification relied on 60 Vbeta primers (plus 13 Jbeta primers). TCRdb's table, derived via immunoSEQ multiplex PCR, lists solely in-frame clones and lacks some. Of 35,000 to 45,000 clones listed, about 70% are singletons. The chain recombines TRBV13 with TRBJ2-7, with TRBD1 matching 7 bases. Sequenced input: PBMCs. The sequence was obtained from a man aged 25 to 40 in good health and CMV-seronegative. For the CDR3, the DNA is TGTGCCAGCAGCTACGGGCGAGGGGGCGGCGAGCAGTACTTC. This translates into CASSYGRGGGEQYF. Combining the CDR3 with reference TRBV13 and TRBJ2-7 gives the whole variable domain AAGVIQSPRHLIKEKRETATLKCYPIPRHDTVYWYQQGPGQDPQFLISFYEKMQSDKGSIPDRFSAQQFSDYHSELNMSSLELGDSALYFCASSYGRGGGEQYFGPGTRLTVT.